The clone carrying this TCR beta chain was seen at least ten times. This entry belongs to a study of T cells in Graves' hyperthyroidism and ophthalmopathy. Trimming cost V 6 bases and J 5 bases, with 16 bases left between them. The CDR3 is 14 residues long. The CDR3 regions of TCR beta were amplified from RNA transcripts. Carried out on the TCR CDR3, a first-round RT-PCR used the HTBI primer set. A single record per CDR3 protein comes from TCRdb applying MiXCR to the multiplex PCR reads. The repertoire holds 700,000 to 850,000 distinct CDR3 sequences, about 35% seen once, with roughly 31% in the top ten.

The sample consisted of blood. The receptor was isolated from a woman aged 40 to 55 with Graves' hyperthyroidism. The chain joins TRBV12-3 or TRBV12-4 to TRBJ1-2; D unresolved. CDR3 sequence: CASSHGEVFYGYTF. The CDR3 bases are TGTGCCAGCAGCCACGGGGAGGTCTTTTATGGCTACACCTTC.